This T cell receptor beta chain was recovered during a study of response to subunit inactivated influenza vaccine. This clonotype showed up many times. TCRdb itself ran the RT-PCR reads through MiXCR, one entry per CDR3 protein. Here the sample spans approximately 490,000 distinct CDR3 sequences, 7.2% being singletons. The material was PBMCs from blood, obtained less than 25 months after vaccination. The receptor's source is a man aged 50-75 years who received an inactivated influenza vaccine.

The CDR3 nucleotides read TGCGCCAGCAGCTTGGTTGGCGGGAGATACAGCACCGGGGAGCTGTTTTTT. Its protein product is CASSLVGGRYSTGELFF. V and J are TRBV5-1 and TRBJ2-2; 7 nucleotides match TRBD2. V lost 0 bases, J lost 4 bases, and 9 bases stayed unmatched. The germline gives CDR1 SGHRS, CDR2 YFSETQ. The CDR3 runs 17 residues.